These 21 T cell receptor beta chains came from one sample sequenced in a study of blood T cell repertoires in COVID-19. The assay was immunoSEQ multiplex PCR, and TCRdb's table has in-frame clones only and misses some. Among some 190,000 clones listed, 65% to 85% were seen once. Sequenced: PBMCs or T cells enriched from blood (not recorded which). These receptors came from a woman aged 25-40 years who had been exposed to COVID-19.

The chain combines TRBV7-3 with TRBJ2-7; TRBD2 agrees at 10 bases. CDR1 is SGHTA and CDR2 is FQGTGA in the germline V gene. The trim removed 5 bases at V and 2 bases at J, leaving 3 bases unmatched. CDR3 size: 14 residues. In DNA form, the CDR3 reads TGTGCCAGCAGCGTTACTAGCGGGGCCTACGAGCAGTACTTC. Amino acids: CASSVTSGAYEQYF.

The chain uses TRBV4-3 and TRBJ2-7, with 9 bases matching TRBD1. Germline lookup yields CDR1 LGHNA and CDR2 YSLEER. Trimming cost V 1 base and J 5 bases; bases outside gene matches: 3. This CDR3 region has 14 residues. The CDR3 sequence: CASSQGQGENEQYF. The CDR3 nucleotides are TGCGCCAGCAGCCAAGGACAGGGGGAAAACGAGCAGTACTTC.

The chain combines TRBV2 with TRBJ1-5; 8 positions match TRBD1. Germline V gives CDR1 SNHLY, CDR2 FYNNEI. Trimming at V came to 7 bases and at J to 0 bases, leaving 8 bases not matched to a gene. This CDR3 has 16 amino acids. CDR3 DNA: TGTGCCAGCACTATTACCGGGACAGGTAGCAATCAGCCCCAGCATTTT. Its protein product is CASTITGTGSNQPQHF.

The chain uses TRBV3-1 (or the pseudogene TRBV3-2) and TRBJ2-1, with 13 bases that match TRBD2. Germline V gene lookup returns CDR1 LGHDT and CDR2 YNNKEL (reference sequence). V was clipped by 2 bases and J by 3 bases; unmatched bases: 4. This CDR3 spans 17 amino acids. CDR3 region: CASSQTSGGAIYNEQFF. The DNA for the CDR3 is TGTGCCAGCAGCCAAACTAGCGGGGGGGCTATCTACAATGAGCAGTTCTTC.

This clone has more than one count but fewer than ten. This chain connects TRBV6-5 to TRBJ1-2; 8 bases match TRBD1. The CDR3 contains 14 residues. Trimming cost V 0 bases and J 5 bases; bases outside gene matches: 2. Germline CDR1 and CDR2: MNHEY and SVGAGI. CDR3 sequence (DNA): TGTGCCAGCAGTTACTCGACAGGGGCTTATGGCTACACCTTC. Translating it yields CASSYSTGAYGYTF.

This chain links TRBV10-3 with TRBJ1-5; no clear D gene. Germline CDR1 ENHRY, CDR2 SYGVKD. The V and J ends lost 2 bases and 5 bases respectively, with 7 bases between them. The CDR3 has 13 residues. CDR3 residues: CAISEREDQPQHF. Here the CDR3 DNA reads TGTGCCATCAGTGAGAGGGAGGATCAGCCCCAGCATTTT.

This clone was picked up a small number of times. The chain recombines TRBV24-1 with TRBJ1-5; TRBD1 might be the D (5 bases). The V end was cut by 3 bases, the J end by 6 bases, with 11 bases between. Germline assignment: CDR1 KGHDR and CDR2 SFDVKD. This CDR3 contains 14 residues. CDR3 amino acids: CATSDGGSGQPQHF. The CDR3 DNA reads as TGTGCCACCAGTGATGGGGGGAGCGGTCAGCCCCAGCATTTT.

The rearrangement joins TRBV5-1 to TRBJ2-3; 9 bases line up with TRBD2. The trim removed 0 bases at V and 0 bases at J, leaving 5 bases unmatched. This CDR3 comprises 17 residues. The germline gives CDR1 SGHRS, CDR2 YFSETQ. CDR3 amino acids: CASSLVLAGRSTDTQYF. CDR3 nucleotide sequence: TGCGCCAGCAGCTTGGTTCTAGCGGGGCGAAGCACAGATACGCAGTATTTT.

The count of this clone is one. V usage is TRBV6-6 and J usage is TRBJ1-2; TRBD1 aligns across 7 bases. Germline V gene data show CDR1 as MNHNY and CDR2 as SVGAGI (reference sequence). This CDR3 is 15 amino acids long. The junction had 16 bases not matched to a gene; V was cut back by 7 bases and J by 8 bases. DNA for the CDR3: TGTGCCAGCAATAGTCGAAAGGGACAGACATTAGGCTACACCTTC. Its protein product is CASNSRKGQTLGYTF.

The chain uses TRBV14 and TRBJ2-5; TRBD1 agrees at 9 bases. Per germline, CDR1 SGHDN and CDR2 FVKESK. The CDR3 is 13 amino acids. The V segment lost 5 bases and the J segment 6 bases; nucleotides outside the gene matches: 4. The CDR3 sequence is CASSFGQGQTQYF. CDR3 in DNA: TGTGCCAGCAGCTTCGGACAGGGGCAGACCCAGTACTTC.

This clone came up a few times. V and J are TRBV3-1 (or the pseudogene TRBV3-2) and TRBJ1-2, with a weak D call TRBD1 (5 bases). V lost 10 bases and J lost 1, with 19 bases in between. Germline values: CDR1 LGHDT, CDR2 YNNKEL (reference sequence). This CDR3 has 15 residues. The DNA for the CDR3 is TGTGCCACCGCGAGAGACAGTCTTAATAACTATGGCTACACCTTC. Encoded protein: CATARDSLNNYGYTF.

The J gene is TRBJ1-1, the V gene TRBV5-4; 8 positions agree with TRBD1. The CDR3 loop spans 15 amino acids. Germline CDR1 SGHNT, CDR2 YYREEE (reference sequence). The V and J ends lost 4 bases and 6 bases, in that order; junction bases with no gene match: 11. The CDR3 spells CASSPPDRAGAEAFF. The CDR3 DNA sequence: TGTGCCAGCAGCCCACCGGACAGGGCAGGCGCTGAAGCTTTCTTT.

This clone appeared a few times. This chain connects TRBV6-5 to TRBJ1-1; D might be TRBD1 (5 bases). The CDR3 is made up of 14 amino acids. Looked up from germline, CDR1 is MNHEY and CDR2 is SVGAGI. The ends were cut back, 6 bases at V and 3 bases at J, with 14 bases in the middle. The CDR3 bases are TGTGCCAGCAGCCCCGGGGGAATGGACACTGAAGCTTTCTTT. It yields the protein CASSPGGMDTEAFF.

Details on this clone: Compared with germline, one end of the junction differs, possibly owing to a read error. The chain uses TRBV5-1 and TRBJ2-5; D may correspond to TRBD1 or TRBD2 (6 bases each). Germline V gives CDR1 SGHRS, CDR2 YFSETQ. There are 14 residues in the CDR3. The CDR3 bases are TGCGCCAGCACCTTGGGGGGCGCCGGGGAGACCCAGTACTTC. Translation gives CASTLGGAGETQYF.

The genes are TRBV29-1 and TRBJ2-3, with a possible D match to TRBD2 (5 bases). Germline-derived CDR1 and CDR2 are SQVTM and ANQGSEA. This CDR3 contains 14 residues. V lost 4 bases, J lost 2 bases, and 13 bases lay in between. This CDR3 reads CSVASRLHTDTQYF. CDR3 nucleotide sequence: TGCAGCGTTGCTTCCCGACTACACACAGATACGCAGTATTTT.

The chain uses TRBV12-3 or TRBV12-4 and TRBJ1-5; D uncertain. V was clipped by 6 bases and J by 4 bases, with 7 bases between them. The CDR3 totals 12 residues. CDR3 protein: CASSLLNQPQHF. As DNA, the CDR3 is TGTGCCAGCAGCCTCCTGAATCAGCCCCAGCATTTT.

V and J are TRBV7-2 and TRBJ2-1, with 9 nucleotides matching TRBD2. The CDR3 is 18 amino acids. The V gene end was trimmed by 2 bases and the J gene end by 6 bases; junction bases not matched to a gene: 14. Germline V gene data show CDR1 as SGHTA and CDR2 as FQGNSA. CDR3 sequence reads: CASSLPRSVRGGSNEQFF. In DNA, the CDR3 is TGTGCCAGCAGCTTACCCCGATCGGTGCGGGGGGGCTCCAATGAGCAGTTCTTC. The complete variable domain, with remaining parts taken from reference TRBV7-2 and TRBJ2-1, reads GAGVSQSPSNKVTEKGKDVELRCDPISGHTALYWYRQSLGQGLEFLIYFQGNSAPDKSGLPSDRFSAERTGGSVSTLTIQRTQQEDSAVYLCASSLPRSVRGGSNEQFFGPGTRLTVL.

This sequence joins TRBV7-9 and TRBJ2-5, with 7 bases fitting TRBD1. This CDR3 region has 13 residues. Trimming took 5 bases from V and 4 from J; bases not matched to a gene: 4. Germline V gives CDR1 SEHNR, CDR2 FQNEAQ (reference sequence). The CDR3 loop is CASSPTGIETQYF. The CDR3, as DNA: TGTGCCAGCAGCCCGACAGGGATAGAGACCCAGTACTTC.

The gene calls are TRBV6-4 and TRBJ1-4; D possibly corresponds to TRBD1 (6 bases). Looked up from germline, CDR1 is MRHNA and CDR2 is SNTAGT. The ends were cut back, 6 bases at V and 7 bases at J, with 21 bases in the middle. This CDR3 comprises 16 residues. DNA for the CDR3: TGTGCCAGCAGCCGCCACCAGGGGAGGGAACGTGAAAAACTGTTTTTT. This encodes CASSRHQGREREKLFF.

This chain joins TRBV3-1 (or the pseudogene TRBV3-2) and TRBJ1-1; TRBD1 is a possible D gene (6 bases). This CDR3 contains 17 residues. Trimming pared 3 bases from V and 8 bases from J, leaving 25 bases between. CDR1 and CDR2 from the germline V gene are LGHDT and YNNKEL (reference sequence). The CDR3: CASSQANRDKGPKEAFF. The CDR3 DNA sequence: TGTGCCAGCAGCCAGGCCAACCGGGACAAGGGCCCAAAAGAAGCTTTCTTT.

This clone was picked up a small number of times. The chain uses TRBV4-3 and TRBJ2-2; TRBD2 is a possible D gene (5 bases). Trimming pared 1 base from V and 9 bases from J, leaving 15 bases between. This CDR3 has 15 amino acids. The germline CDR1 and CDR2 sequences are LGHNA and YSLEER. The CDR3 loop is CASSQGSADYRELFF. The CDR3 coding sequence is TGCGCCAGCAGCCAAGGTAGCGCCGATTACCGGGAGCTGTTTTTT.